Listed below are T cell receptor beta chains from one sample, sequenced in a study of post-analysis software for immune sequencing data. Each CDR3 protein gets one entry after TCRdb re-called the PCR reads with MiXCR. Seen here are about 810,000 distinct CDR3 sequences, under 70% observed once, and the top ten hold roughly 4.4%. What was sequenced was blood. The receptors here all came from a girl under 18 with multiple sclerosis. Both conserved end residues are part of each CDR3.

>TRBJ2-1|TRBV20-1|13
CSAKGLAIHEQFF
>TRBJ2-1|TRBV10-3|18
CAISESGGLAGFYNEQFF
>TRBJ2-1|TRBV29-1|15
CSVEGRESSYNEQFF
>TRBJ2-7|TRBV20-1|16
CSARDLRNLVISEQYF
>TRBJ1-2|TRBV12-3/TRBV12-4|15
CASRGFGQGNYGYTF
>TRBJ1-4|TRBV20-1|14
CSASIGTGAEKLFF
>TRBJ2-5|TRBV20-1|15
CSARGPSGIQETQYF
>.|TRBV6-5|13
CASSPDRGSEQYF
>TRBJ2-4|TRBV5-1|17
CASCPGQGSVAKNIQYF
>TRBJ2-3|TRBV15|14
CATSREGAADTQYF
>TRBJ2-7|TRBV10-3|15
CAISDPSKIVYEQYF
>TRBJ1-1|TRBV7-9|15
CASSLGGQGSTEAFF
>TRBJ2-7|TRBV20-1|12
CSARVRAYEQYF
>TRBJ2-7|TRBV19|14
CASSMWLQNYEQYF
>.|TRBV15|17
CATSRGGAGASLETQYF
>TRBJ1-1|TRBV29-1|10
CSAGDSQAFF
>TRBJ2-7|TRBV5-6|18
CASSLDSGLTRWTYEQYF
>.|TRBV27|14
CASSFRGQGYEQYF
>TRBJ2-7|TRBV12-3/TRBV12-4|14
CASSLAGPPPEQYF
>TRBJ2-7|TRBV5-1|15
CASSAFGGRNYEQYF
>TRBJ2-1|TRBV24-1|13
CATGGLEYNEQFF
>TRBJ2-1|TRBV11-2|16
CASSPGPGTSSHEQFF
>TRBJ2-5|TRBV10-3|20
CAISSHDSPRTSGVVETQYF
>TRBJ1-1|TRBV6-1|13
CASSDREGTEAFF
>.|TRBV12-3/TRBV12-4|14
CASSFGSGAYEQYF
>TRBJ2-7|TRBV5-6|11
CASSMGQRQYF
>TRBJ2-6|TRBV3-1|17
CASSLRDSLSGANVLTF
>TRBJ2-3|TRBV12-3/TRBV12-4|12
CASSHLEGTQYF
>TRBJ2-7|TRBV7-2|16
CASSLAGGFYSYEQYF
>TRBJ1-2|TRBV20-1|15
CSASPIAGTPSGYTF
>TRBJ1-1|TRBV29-1|14
CSVAVRGGDTEAFF
>TRBJ2-1|TRBV12-3/TRBV12-4|16
CASSPTTGFTYNEQFF
>TRBJ2-1|TRBV6-1|13
CARGTSGSNEQFF
>TRBJ2-1|TRBV4-2|16
CASSQIVGTLNNEQFF
>TRBJ2-7|TRBV20-1|15
CSARDTIRHFYEQYF
>TRBJ2-7|TRBV2|13
CASSLDRGHEQYF
>TRBJ2-1|TRBV2|13
CASDADVLGEQFF
>TRBJ2-7|TRBV20-1|14
CSARNRDGSYEQYF
>TRBJ2-7|TRBV3-1|16
CASSQNAGNLLYEQYF
>TRBJ1-2|TRBV9|14
CASSRGGTAYGYTF
>TRBJ2-5|TRBV9|15
CASSPHPRGAGEQYF
>TRBJ2-1|TRBV24-1|14
CATSALAGDNEQFF
>TRBJ1-1|TRBV20-1|14
CSARPGQVNTEAFF
>TRBJ2-2|TRBV7-9|17
CASSFATPGGGTGELFF
>TRBJ1-2|TRBV21-1|14
CASSKGKGKVGYTF
>TRBJ2-1|TRBV7-2|16
CASSLRGLGSYNEQFF
>TRBJ1-2|TRBV29-1|17
CSVSVGTGALSNYGYTF
>TRBJ2-1|TRBV7-6|16
CASSLGLAGGLNEQFF
>TRBJ2-1|TRBV7-9|13
CASRLEDGYEQFF
>TRBJ2-5|TRBV27|10
CATGVETQYF
>.|TRBV12-3/TRBV12-4|15
CASSSTGQLGETQYF
>TRBJ1-2|TRBV28|14
CASTGARDNYGYTF
>.|TRBV15|12
CATREGQDEQYF
>TRBJ2-7|TRBV2|15
CASRPTGVRSYEQYF